Shown below are 29 T cell receptor beta chains from a single sample sequenced in a study of shared clonotypes between healthy human individuals (TCRdb year 2020). The library was obtained by the immunoSEQ multiplex PCR assay. The table was pulled from immuneACCESS by TCRdb, which kept in-frame rearrangements only. Such tables lose some clones; where checked, under half of the loss comes from unresolved V genes, and the rest has no known cause. The sample records 2 million to 3 million clones, roughly 93% of which are singletons. Roughly 0.36% of the sample is held by the ten biggest clonotypes. The source material was naive CD4+ T cells from PBMCs. Explained via the paper, the cell subset or site label denotes: CD45RA+ positively selected. The source is a man aged 18-30 years in good health. Some clones in this sample may be carry-over from other donors' samples.

This chain uses TRBV9 with TRBJ2-5; a weak D match, TRBD1 (5 bases). Trimming cost V 3 bases and J 0 bases, with 15 bases left between them. The CDR3 is 16 residues long. Germline V gives CDR1 SGDLS, CDR2 YYNGEE. CDR3 coding DNA: TGTGCCAGCAGCGCCAAACAGGTTACCTACCAAGAGACCCAGTACTTC. Translated: CASSAKQVTYQETQYF.

This chain joins TRBV13 and TRBJ2-5; TRBD2 agrees at 13 bases. Germline CDR1 and CDR2: PRHDT and FYEKMQ (reference sequence). J was trimmed by 2 bases and V by 5 bases; bases with no gene match: 8. The CDR3 length is 17 residues. The CDR3 sequence is CASSVRPGLAGQETQYF. Here the CDR3 DNA reads TGTGCCAGCAGCGTACGCCCGGGACTAGCGGGACAAGAGACCCAGTACTTC.

This sequence joins TRBV9 and TRBJ2-7, with TRBD2 as a possible D gene (6 bases). Per germline, CDR1 SGDLS and CDR2 YYNGEE. There are 16 residues in the CDR3. V lost 4 bases and J 2 bases, leaving 19 bases between the germline ends. For the CDR3, the DNA is TGTGCCAGCAGCTCCAGCGGGCTAGCAGATACCTACGAGCAGTACTTC. Amino acids: CASSSSGLADTYEQYF.

A word on this clone: Other DNA variants within this sample encode the same CDR3. The chain uses TRBV28 and TRBJ1-2; 7 positions match TRBD1. The CDR3 is made up of 14 amino acids. J was trimmed by 4 bases and V by 3 bases; bases with no gene match: 5. Germline CDR1 MDHEN, CDR2 SYDVKM. CDR3 loop: CASSLGTAFYGYTF. The CDR3 DNA reads TGTGCCAGCAGTTTGGGGACAGCGTTCTATGGCTACACCTTC.

The CDR3 spells CASSQGRKETQYF. Here the CDR3 DNA reads TGTGCCAGCAGCCAAGGCAGAAAAGAGACCCAGTACTTC. This chain links TRBV4-2 with TRBJ2-5; no clear D. Germline loops: CDR1 LGHNA, CDR2 YNFKEQ. The V end lost 1 base, the J end lost 3 bases, and 6 bases lay between the germline ends. The CDR3 sequence is 13 residues long.

This rearrangement joins TRBV7-8 to TRBJ1-2; D might be TRBD1 (6 bases). The germline gives CDR1 SGHVS, CDR2 FQNEAQ. The CDR3 is 15 residues long. V lost 0 bases and J lost 0, with 8 bases in between. The CDR3 region is CASSLAGAPNYGYTF. The CDR3 bases are TGTGCCAGCAGCTTAGCGGGGGCGCCTAACTATGGCTACACCTTC.

The V call is TRBV11-2, the J call TRBJ1-3; no firm D call. V dropped 0 bases and J dropped 0 bases, with 15 bases sitting between them. This CDR3 contains 18 residues. Germline loops: CDR1 SGHAT, CDR2 FQNNGV. The CDR3 is CASSLEKTTESSGNTIYF. The CDR3 bases are TGTGCCAGCAGCTTAGAGAAAACGACGGAGAGCTCTGGAAACACCATATATTTT.

V gene TRBV27 combines with J gene TRBJ1-1; D is ambiguous. The CDR3 is made up of 13 amino acids. V lost 9 bases and J 0 bases, leaving 11 bases between the germline ends. The germline CDR1 and CDR2 sequences are MNHEY and SMNVEV (reference sequence). The CDR3: CASTSAMNTEAFF. DNA of the CDR3: TGTGCCAGTACCTCAGCCATGAACACTGAAGCTTTCTTT.

This chain connects TRBV5-4 to TRBJ2-5; 7 nucleotides line up with TRBD2. The CDR3 extends over 15 amino acids. Germline values: CDR1 SGHNT, CDR2 YYREEE (reference sequence). V lost 2 bases to trimming and J lost 0 bases; unmatched junction nucleotides: 4. The CDR3 DNA follows: TGTGCCAGCAGCTTTATCGGGAGGAACCAAGAGACCCAGTACTTC. Protein: CASSFIGRNQETQYF.

CDR3 sequence (DNA): TGTGCCAGCAGCTTCGGTCCAAATGAAAAACTGTTTTTT. It specifies CASSFGPNEKLFF. The chain uses TRBV7-5 and TRBJ1-4. TRBV7-5 is an annotated pseudogene. CDR3 size: 13 residues.

J is TRBJ2-2 and V is TRBV5-1; TRBD2 is a possible D gene (5 bases). Looked up from germline, CDR1 is SGHRS and CDR2 is YFSETQ. The CDR3 is 13 amino acids. The V end was cut by 7 bases, the J end by 4 bases, with 11 bases between. The CDR3 region has the DNA TGCGCCAGCTCTCCTAGCCCCACCGGGGAGCTGTTTTTT. It yields the protein CASSPSPTGELFF.

This clone showed up just a few times. J is TRBJ1-2 and V is TRBV7-9, with D hard to call. Germline CDR1 is SEHNR and CDR2 is FQNEAQ (reference sequence). The CDR3 runs 13 residues. The ends were cut back, 5 bases at V and 1 base at J, with 8 bases in the middle. The CDR3 nucleotides are TGTGCCAGCAGCCACCCGGGTAACTATGGCTACACCTTC. Protein sequence: CASSHPGNYGYTF.

The genes are TRBV19 and TRBJ2-1, with TRBD2 identical over 10 bases. The CDR3 contains 15 residues. V lost 1 base and J lost 6; bases outside the gene matches: 3. In germline, CDR1 is LNHDA, CDR2 SQIVND (reference sequence). CDR3 amino acids: CASSIVGLAANEQFF. The CDR3, as DNA: TGTGCCAGTAGTATAGTTGGACTAGCGGCCAATGAGCAGTTCTTC.

This chain uses TRBV9 with TRBJ2-1, with TRBD1 as a possible D gene (6 bases). The CDR3 loop spans 16 amino acids. CDR1 is SGDLS, CDR2 YYNGEE, per germline. Trimming pared 0 bases from V and 3 bases from J, leaving 13 bases between. This CDR3 reads CASSVEARGNYNEQFF. The CDR3, as DNA: TGTGCCAGCAGCGTAGAGGCAAGGGGGAACTACAATGAGCAGTTCTTC.

This clone was found once. The chain combines TRBV27 with TRBJ1-5; D may be TRBD1 (5 bases). V was trimmed by 5 bases and J by 3 bases, leaving 17 bases between them. The CDR3 length is 16 residues. Germline loops: CDR1 MNHEY, CDR2 SMNVEV (reference sequence). The CDR3 nucleotides read TGTGCCAGCAGTCGGGGGGGGGACGGTAACAATCAGCCCCAGCATTTT. It translates to CASSRGGDGNNQPQHF.

A remark on this clone: The sample has other DNA sequences that encode this CDR3 too. This chain uses TRBV9 with TRBJ1-3, with D tentatively TRBD1 (5 bases). The CDR3 loop spans 16 amino acids. CDR1 and CDR2 (germline): SGDLS, YYNGEE. Trimming took off 0 bases at V and 0 bases at J, with 10 bases between the two ends. The CDR3 DNA sequence: TGTGCCAGCAGCGTAGCAACAGGACTCTCTGGAAACACCATATATTTT. Translated, it gives CASSVATGLSGNTIYF.

The chain carries TRBV19 and TRBJ1-1; 8 positions agree with TRBD1. The CDR3 contains 14 residues. In germline, CDR1 is LNHDA, CDR2 SQIVND (reference sequence). V dropped 6 bases and J dropped 10; count of bases not matched to a gene: 13. CDR3 DNA: TGTGCCAGTAGCCTTGGGACAGGAGCTTGGGCAGCTTTCTTT. Its translation is CASSLGTGAWAAFF.

In its sample, this clone was seen once. The chain recombines TRBV7-9 with TRBJ1-1; D not resolved. The germline V and J ends were trimmed by 0 bases and 0 bases, with 14 bases remaining between them. This CDR3 region has 17 residues. From germline, CDR1 is SEHNR and CDR2 FQNEAQ (reference sequence). CDR3 residues: CASSLALDGNMNTEAFF. CDR3 coding DNA: TGTGCCAGCAGCTTAGCTCTCGACGGTAACATGAACACTGAAGCTTTCTTT.

The V and J genes are TRBV28 and TRBJ2-1, with unresolved D. V lost 2 bases to trimming and J lost 9 bases, with 8 bases between them. CDR1 is MDHEN and CDR2 is SYDVKM in the germline V gene. The CDR3 is 12 residues long. CDR3 DNA: TGTGCCAGCAGTTTAATAGACGGTGAGCAGTTCTTC. It yields the protein CASSLIDGEQFF.

Regarding this clone: Other DNA sequences of this sample code for an identical CDR3. This chain joins TRBV18 and TRBJ2-3; TRBD2 aligns across 8 bases. The ends lost 6 bases at V and 2 bases at J; junction bases unmatched: 7. The CDR3 length is 15 residues. The germline gives CDR1 KGHSH, CDR2 LQKENI. DNA for the CDR3: TGTGCCAGCTCGCTTTTAGCGGGGTTCACAGATACGCAGTATTTT. Protein: CASSLLAGFTDTQYF.

The V gene is TRBV9, the J gene TRBJ2-3; perhaps TRBD2 as D (6 bases). The CDR3 spans 13 residues. Trimming stripped 5 bases from V and 5 bases from J, with 12 bases between. Germline V lookup: CDR1 SGDLS, CDR2 YYNGEE. The CDR3 sequence is CASRASGGDTQYF. DNA of the CDR3: TGTGCCAGCAGGGCCTCCGGGGGAGATACGCAGTATTTT.

J is TRBJ2-2 and V is TRBV11-3; tentative D call: TRBD1 (5 bases). There are 18 residues in the CDR3. V dropped 5 bases and J dropped 1 base, with 20 bases sitting between them. Per germline, CDR1 SGHNT and CDR2 YENEEA. CDR3 DNA: TGTGCCAGCAGCCGCAACCAATGGAGTCAGGGGAACACCGGGGAGCTGTTTTTT. Translation gives CASSRNQWSQGNTGELFF.

The chain couples TRBV4-3 to TRBJ2-6; D remains ambiguous. Deletions cut 1 base from V and 1 base from J, with 8 bases between. This CDR3 spans 16 amino acids. Germline CDR1 is LGHNA and CDR2 is YSLEER. CDR3 protein: CASSQGRVSGANVLTF. The DNA of the CDR3 is TGCGCCAGCAGCCAAGGGAGAGTTTCTGGGGCCAACGTCCTGACTTTC.

This chain joins TRBV29-1 and TRBJ2-1; 7 nucleotides match TRBD2. V was clipped by 7 bases and J by 6 bases; unmatched bases: 12. Germline V CDR1 and CDR2: SQVTM, ANQGSEA. This CDR3 region has 14 residues. CDR3 loop: CSALGPAGSNEQFF. In DNA, the CDR3 is TGCAGCGCGCTGGGACCAGCGGGAAGCAATGAGCAGTTCTTC.

The genes are TRBV4-1 and TRBJ2-7; D call uncertain. Between the trimmed V and J ends, which lost 0 bases and 0 bases, there was a span of 9 bases. This CDR3 has 15 amino acids. The germline V gene has CDR1 MGHRA and CDR2 YSYEKL. The CDR3 spells CASSQDSPRSYEQYF. CDR3 nucleotide sequence: TGCGCCAGCAGCCAAGATTCGCCTCGCTCCTACGAGCAGTACTTC.

V is TRBV20-1 and J is TRBJ1-2; maybe TRBD1 (6 bases). The ends were cut back, 6 bases at V and 12 bases at J, with 17 bases in the middle. In germline, CDR1 is DFQATT, CDR2 SNEGSKA (reference sequence). This CDR3 region has 11 residues. The CDR3 protein is CSAPDQGLDTF. CDR3 DNA: TGCAGTGCCCCCGACCAGGGGCTGGACACCTTC.

The chain carries TRBV15 and TRBJ1-2; maybe TRBD1 (6 bases). Germline lookup yields CDR1 LNHNV and CDR2 YYDKDF (reference sequence). Trimming took off 5 bases at V and 5 bases at J, with 18 bases between the two ends. CDR3 length equals 15 residues. The CDR3 DNA sequence: TGTGCCACCAGCGGGGTCATGGGGGGCCCTTATGGCTACACCTTC. This codes for CATSGVMGGPYGYTF. Complete variable domain (other parts from reference TRBV15 and TRBJ1-2): DAMVIQNPRYQVTQFGKPVTLSCSQTLNHNVMYWYQQKSSQAPKLLFHYYDKDFNNEADTPDNFQSRRPNTSFCFLDIRSPGLGDTAMYLCATSGVMGGPYGYTFGSGTRLTVV.

The V call is TRBV28, the J call TRBJ1-3, with D hard to call. Trimming took 2 bases from V and 0 from J, leaving 11 bases between them. The CDR3 is made up of 16 amino acids. Germline V gives CDR1 MDHEN, CDR2 SYDVKM. DNA for the CDR3: TGTGCCAGCAGTTTAATCTTGGGGAGCTCTGGAAACACCATATATTTT. It encodes CASSLILGSSGNTIYF.

The chain recombines TRBV6-6 with TRBJ2-1; D might be TRBD2 (5 bases). The CDR3 runs 16 residues. Trimming removed 4 bases from V and 0 bases from J, with 13 bases in between. Germline V gene lookup returns CDR1 MNHNY and CDR2 SVGAGI (reference sequence). CDR3 protein: CASSSPLAASYNEQFF. Here the CDR3 DNA reads TGTGCCAGCAGTTCTCCTCTAGCAGCCTCCTACAATGAGCAGTTCTTC.